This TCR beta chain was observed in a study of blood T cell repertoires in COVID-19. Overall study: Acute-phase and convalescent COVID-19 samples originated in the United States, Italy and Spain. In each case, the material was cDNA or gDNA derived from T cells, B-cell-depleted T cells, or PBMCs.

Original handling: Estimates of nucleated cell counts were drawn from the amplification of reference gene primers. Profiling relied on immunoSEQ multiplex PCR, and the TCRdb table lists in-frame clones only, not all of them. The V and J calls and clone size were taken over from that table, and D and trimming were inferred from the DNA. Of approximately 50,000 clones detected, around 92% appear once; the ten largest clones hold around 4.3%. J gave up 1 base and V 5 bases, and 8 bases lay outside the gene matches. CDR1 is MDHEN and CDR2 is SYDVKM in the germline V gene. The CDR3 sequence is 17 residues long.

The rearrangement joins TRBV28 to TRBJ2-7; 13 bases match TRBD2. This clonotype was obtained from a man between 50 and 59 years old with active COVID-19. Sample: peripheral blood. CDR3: CASSPIMGLAGSYEQYF. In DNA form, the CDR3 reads TGTGCCAGCAGTCCGATTATGGGACTAGCGGGATCCTACGAGCAGTACTTC. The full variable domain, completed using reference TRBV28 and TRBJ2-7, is DVKVTQSSRYLVKRTGEKVFLECVQDMDHENMFWYRQDPGLGLRLIYFSYDVKMKEKGDIPEGYSVSREKKERFSLILESASTNQTSMYLCASSPIMGLAGSYEQYFGPGTRLTVT.